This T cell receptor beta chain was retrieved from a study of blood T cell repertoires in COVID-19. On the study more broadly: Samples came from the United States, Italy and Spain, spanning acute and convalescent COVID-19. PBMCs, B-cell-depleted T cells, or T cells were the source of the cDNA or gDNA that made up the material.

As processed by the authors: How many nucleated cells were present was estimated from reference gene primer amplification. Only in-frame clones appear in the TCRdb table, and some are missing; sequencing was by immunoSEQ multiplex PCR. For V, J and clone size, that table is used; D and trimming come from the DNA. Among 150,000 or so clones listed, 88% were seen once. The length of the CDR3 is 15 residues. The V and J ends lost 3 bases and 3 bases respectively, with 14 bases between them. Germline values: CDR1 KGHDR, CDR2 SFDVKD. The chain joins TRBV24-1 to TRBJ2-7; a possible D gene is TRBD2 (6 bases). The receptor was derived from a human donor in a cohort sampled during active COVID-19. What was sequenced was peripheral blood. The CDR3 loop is CATSDQTSRGYEQYF. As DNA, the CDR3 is TGTGCCACCAGTGATCAGACTAGTCGAGGCTACGAGCAGTACTTC.